A single TCR beta chain is shown here with its context. Preparation of the TCRbeta library was carried out with unique molecular identifiers. TCRdb recomputed calls from the PCR reads with MiXCR, one row per CDR3 protein. The sample consists of just under 550,000 distinct CDR3 sequences, about 18% of them appearing once. The data originate from a study of T-cell reconstitution after alpha-beta-depleted transplantation in children. The CDR3 is made up of 12 amino acids. Between the trimmed V and J ends, which lost 4 bases and 7 bases, there was a span of 10 bases. CDR1 and CDR2 from the germline V gene are SGHRS and YFSETQ.

This clonotype was sampled from a human donor who donated a stem cell graft to a child with acute lymphoblastic leukemia. The sample here was PBMCs from the stem cell graft donor, taken from the stem cell graft. V and J are TRBV5-1 and TRBJ2-3; tentatively, D is TRBD2 (5 bases). The CDR3 bases are TGCGCCAGCAGCGAAATCGGGAATACGCAGTATTTT. This translates into CASSEIGNTQYF. The whole variable domain, filled in from reference TRBV5-1 and TRBJ2-3, reads KAGVTQTPRYLIKTRGQQVTLSCSPISGHRSVSWYQQTPGQGLQFLFEYFSETQRNKGNFPGRFSGRQFSNSRSEMNVSTLELGDSALYLCASSEIGNTQYFGPGTRLTVL.